This T cell receptor (beta chain) was obtained from a study of CXCR3-negative and CXCR3-positive naive CD8 T cells. Sorts performed in triplicate captured hundreds of thousands of cells each from every CD8+ T cell subset. Phenotypically, naive CD8+ T cells corresponded to CD45RO-CCR7+CD27+CD95-. Study findings and constraints: When CXCR3-positive naive cells were set against CXCR3-negative naive cells, the former had more hydrophobic TRB CDR3s. Naive CXCR3-negative and CXCR3-positive cells had similar TRBV-TRBJ usage; memory differed.

The CDR3 contains 14 residues. Germline-derived CDR1 and CDR2 are DFQATT and SNEGSKA (reference sequence). Of note for this clonotype: Antigen unknown.

With UMI labels, 5' RACE was used to prepare the TRB cDNA libraries. For each CDR3 protein, TCRdb gives one entry from its re-call of the 5' RACE reads, without DNA. The listing records 150,000 to 160,000 distinct CDR3 sequences. The TCR originated in a human donor in good health. Some clones in this sample may be carry-over from other donors' samples. The chain has TRBV20-1 and TRBJ1-5; TCRdb reports TRBD1, a call that lacks DNA to check it against. Sequences were obtained from naive CXCR3+ CD8+ T cells from blood. Subset described: CD45RO-CCR7+CD27+CD95- naive CD8+ T cells expressing CXCR3 (TNR3+). CDR3 residues: CSAQRQGTNQPQHF.